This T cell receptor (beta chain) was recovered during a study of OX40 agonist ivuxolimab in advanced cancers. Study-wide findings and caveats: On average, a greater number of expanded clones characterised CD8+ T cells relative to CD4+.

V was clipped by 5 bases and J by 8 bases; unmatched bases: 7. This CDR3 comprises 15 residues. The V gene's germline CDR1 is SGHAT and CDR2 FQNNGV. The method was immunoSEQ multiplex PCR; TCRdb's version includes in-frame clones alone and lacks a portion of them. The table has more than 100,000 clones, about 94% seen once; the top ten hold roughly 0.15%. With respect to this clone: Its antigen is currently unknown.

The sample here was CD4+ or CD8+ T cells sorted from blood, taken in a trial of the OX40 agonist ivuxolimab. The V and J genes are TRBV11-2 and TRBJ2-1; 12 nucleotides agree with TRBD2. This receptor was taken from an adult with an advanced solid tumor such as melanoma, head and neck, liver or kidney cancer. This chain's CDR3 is CASSRGLAGGDEQFF. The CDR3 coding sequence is TGTGCCAGCAGCAGAGGGCTAGCGGGAGGGGATGAGCAGTTCTTC.